Shown below are 21 T cell receptor beta chains from a single sample sequenced in a study of T cells after yellow fever vaccination. TCRdb called the 5' RACE reads again in MiXCR, with one record for every CDR3 protein. This sample yields a few hundred thousand distinct CDR3 sequences, of which 17% are seen a single time; 17% belongs to the top ten. The source was PBMCs, collected about 5 days after the first yellow fever vaccination. The source is a man aged 18-30 years who received the YFV17D yellow fever vaccine.

At least ten counts were recorded for this clonotype. The CDR3 nucleotides read TGTGCCAGTGGGACCCGGGAGACCCAGTACTTC. Translating it yields CASGTRETQYF. The rearrangement joins TRBV12-3 or TRBV12-4 to TRBJ2-5; perhaps D is TRBD1 or TRBD2 (5 bases each). V lost 9 bases and J 5 bases, leaving 10 bases between the germline ends. The CDR3 loop spans 11 amino acids.

The gene calls are TRBV24-1 and TRBJ2-1; 8 positions match TRBD1. The ends lost 5 bases at V and 7 bases at J; junction bases unmatched: 9. The CDR3 is 15 amino acids. CDR1 is KGHDR, CDR2 SFDVKD, per germline. The CDR3 sequence: CATSVPGQAKNEQFF. The DNA for the CDR3 is TGTGCCACCAGTGTTCCGGGACAGGCAAAGAATGAGCAGTTCTTC.

This sequence joins TRBV28 and TRBJ2-1; 8 bases align to TRBD2. This CDR3 is 14 amino acids long. Unmatched junction bases numbered 3, after V lost 6 bases and J lost 2 bases. Germline V gene data show CDR1 as MDHEN and CDR2 as SYDVKM. CDR3 coding DNA: TGTGCCAGCAGAGCGGGGGTCACCTACAATGAGCAGTTCTTC. It is translated as CASRAGVTYNEQFF.

This clonotype showed up just a few times. The genes are TRBV6-1 and TRBJ1-5; 8 bases match TRBD1. The junction had 8 bases not matched to a gene; V was cut back by 7 bases and J by 6 bases. The CDR3 sequence is 14 residues long. Germline CDR1 reads MNHNS; CDR2 reads SASEGT. The CDR3 region has the DNA TGTGCCAGCATCGGCAGGGGGCACACTCAGCCCCAGCATTTT. It translates to CASIGRGHTQPQHF.

This chain joins TRBV6-1 and TRBJ2-2, with D perhaps TRBD1 (8 bases). In germline, CDR1 is MNHNS, CDR2 SASEGT. The CDR3 extends over 14 amino acids. The V gene lost 6 bases and the J gene lost 6 bases, with 14 bases spanning the gap. This CDR3 is CASRPTGGAGELFF. Written as DNA, the CDR3 is TGTGCCAGCAGACCCACAGGGGGGGCCGGGGAGCTGTTTTTT.

The V gene is TRBV20-1, the J gene TRBJ2-2, with D possibly TRBD2 on 7 matching bases. The CDR3 has 13 residues. Trimming left V 0 bases short and J 9 bases short, with 11 bases between. In germline, CDR1 is DFQATT, CDR2 SNEGSKA (reference sequence). This CDR3 reads CSARDRGGRELFF. CDR3 coding DNA: TGCAGTGCTAGAGATAGGGGGGGCCGGGAGCTGTTTTTT.

The sample holds a few counts of this clonotype. CDR3 in amino acids: CASSQPGTRALEQYF. CDR3 nucleotides: TGTGCCAGCAGCCAACCCGGGACTAGAGCCCTCGAGCAGTACTTC. The rearrangement uses TRBV3-1 and TRBJ2-7; 8 positions match TRBD2. This CDR3 comprises 15 residues. Looked up from germline, CDR1 is LGHDT and CDR2 is YNNKEL (reference sequence). V was clipped by 2 bases and J by 6 bases; unmatched bases: 9.

Only a few counts were recorded for this clonotype. The chain couples TRBV28 to TRBJ2-4; 12 bases fit TRBD2. Germline V lookup: CDR1 MDHEN, CDR2 SYDVKM. The CDR3 length is 18 residues. V lost 7 bases and J lost 0; bases outside the gene matches: 10. The CDR3 here is CASTGGTSGRLAKNIQYF. CDR3 coding DNA: TGTGCCAGCACCGGCGGGACTAGCGGGCGATTAGCCAAAAACATTCAGTACTTC.

The chain joins TRBV14 to TRBJ2-5; D is perhaps TRBD2 (6 bases). The CDR3 contains 13 residues. Between the trimmed V and J ends, which lost 0 bases and 7 bases, there was a span of 9 bases. Germline CDR1 reads SGHDN; CDR2 reads FVKESK. The CDR3 DNA is TGTGCCAGCAGCCAAGAACAGGAGGGGACCCAGTACTTC. Amino acid sequence: CASSQEQEGTQYF.

This chain connects TRBV7-2 to TRBJ2-5; the D is unclear. This CDR3 has 12 residues. Germline loops: CDR1 SGHTA, CDR2 FQGNSA. Trimming left V 5 bases short and J 7 bases short, with 11 bases between. CDR3 bases: TGTGCCAGCAGCGGCGGCCCGGGGACCCAGTACTTC. This encodes CASSGGPGTQYF.

This chain connects TRBV7-2 to TRBJ2-3, with unresolved D. Trimming left V 4 bases short and J 2 bases short, with 7 bases between. This CDR3 spans 13 amino acids. The germline V gene has CDR1 SGHTA and CDR2 FQGNSA. In nucleotides, the CDR3 is TGTGCCAGCAGCTCTGGGAACACAGATACGCAGTATTTT. Translating gives CASSSGNTDTQYF.

This chain joins TRBV4-1 and TRBJ2-1; perhaps TRBD1 as D (6 bases). V was trimmed by 6 bases and J by 4 bases, leaving 19 bases between them. The CDR3 spans 16 residues. Germline assignment: CDR1 MGHRA and CDR2 YSYEKL. CDR3 nucleotide sequence: TGCGCCAGCAGGGGCAGGGGCCCCCTTTCTTACAATGAGCAGTTCTTC. This encodes CASRGRGPLSYNEQFF.

The chain joins TRBV12-3 or TRBV12-4 to TRBJ1-2; 8 bases fit TRBD1. J gave up 4 bases and V 6 bases, and 10 bases lay outside the gene matches. CDR3 length: 15 residues. The CDR3 sequence is CASSPPGGHFYGYTF. The CDR3 DNA reads as TGTGCCAGCAGCCCTCCAGGGGGCCACTTCTATGGCTACACCTTC.

In this sample, this clonotype turned up a few times. The chain has TRBV16 and TRBJ2-7; the match to TRBD1 covers 8 bases. V was pared by 3 bases and J by 3 bases, with 7 bases of the junction left unmatched. CDR1 KGHSY and CDR2 FQNENV come from the germline V gene. This CDR3 spans 15 amino acids. CDR3 region: CASSHPDRGGYEQYF. The DNA for the CDR3 is TGTGCCAGCAGCCATCCCGACAGGGGCGGCTACGAGCAGTACTTC.

This clonotype was picked up a small number of times. This chain uses TRBV9 with TRBJ2-1; tentative D call: TRBD2 (6 bases). V lost 4 bases and J 0 bases, leaving 11 bases between the germline ends. The CDR3 has 15 amino acids. The V gene's germline CDR1 is SGDLS and CDR2 YYNGEE. The CDR3 nucleotides read TGTGCCAGCAGCAATGGGGGGACCTCCTACAATGAGCAGTTCTTC. Protein product: CASSNGGTSYNEQFF.

This clonotype was observed many times. The V and J genes are TRBV10-3 and TRBJ1-3; no clear D. The germline V gene encodes CDR1 ENHRY and CDR2 SYGVKD. The CDR3 has 15 residues. Trimming took off 5 bases at V and 0 bases at J, with 11 bases between the two ends. The CDR3 nucleotides read TGTGCCATCAGTCCCGCGGGCTACTCTGGAAACACCATATATTTT. Its translation is CAISPAGYSGNTIYF.

This clonotype was detected only once. The chain combines TRBV5-1 with TRBJ1-6; D gene unclear. The germline V gene has CDR1 SGHRS and CDR2 YFSETQ. The CDR3 covers 14 residues. Trimming pared 4 bases from V and 7 bases from J, leaving 12 bases between. The CDR3, as DNA: TGCGCCAGCAGCGCCGTAGACGCGAATTCACCCCTCCACTTT. Its translation: CASSAVDANSPLHF.

This clonotype has more than one count but fewer than ten. The J gene is TRBJ2-3, the V gene TRBV11-2, with TRBD2 identical over 10 bases. This CDR3 contains 18 residues. CDR1 is SGHAT and CDR2 is FQNNGV in the germline V gene. Germline trimming cut 5 bases from V and 3 bases from J; bases unmatched to any gene: 14. This chain's CDR3 is CASSPPGLARGLTDTQYF. As DNA, the CDR3 is TGTGCCAGCAGCCCTCCGGGACTAGCGAGGGGGCTGACAGATACGCAGTATTTT.

J is TRBJ2-1 and V is TRBV27; D is perhaps TRBD1 (6 bases). The V end was cut by 4 bases, the J end by 10 bases, with 17 bases between. The CDR3 loop spans 14 amino acids. Per germline, CDR1 MNHEY and CDR2 SMNVEV (reference sequence). The CDR3 DNA follows: TGTGCCAGCAGTTCTCCCATACTCAGGGGCGAGCAGTTCTTC. Its protein product is CASSSPILRGEQFF.

This clonotype was seen more than once but under ten times. The chain recombines TRBV4-2 with TRBJ2-5, with a weak D call TRBD2 (5 bases). Looked up from germline, CDR1 is LGHNA and CDR2 is YNFKEQ. Trimming took 1 base from V and 4 from J, leaving 10 bases between them. The CDR3 sequence is 14 residues long. CDR3: CASSQVRAGETQYF. The CDR3 DNA reads TGTGCCAGCAGCCAAGTGCGGGCCGGAGAGACCCAGTACTTC.

This chain joins TRBV4-1 and TRBJ2-1; D gene unclear. This CDR3 contains 15 residues. Germline lookup yields CDR1 MGHRA and CDR2 YSYEKL. The ends were cut back, 2 bases at V and 0 bases at J, with 8 bases in the middle. CDR3 DNA: TGCGCCAGCAGCCAAATACCCAGCTCCTACAATGAGCAGTTCTTC. Translated: CASSQIPSSYNEQFF.